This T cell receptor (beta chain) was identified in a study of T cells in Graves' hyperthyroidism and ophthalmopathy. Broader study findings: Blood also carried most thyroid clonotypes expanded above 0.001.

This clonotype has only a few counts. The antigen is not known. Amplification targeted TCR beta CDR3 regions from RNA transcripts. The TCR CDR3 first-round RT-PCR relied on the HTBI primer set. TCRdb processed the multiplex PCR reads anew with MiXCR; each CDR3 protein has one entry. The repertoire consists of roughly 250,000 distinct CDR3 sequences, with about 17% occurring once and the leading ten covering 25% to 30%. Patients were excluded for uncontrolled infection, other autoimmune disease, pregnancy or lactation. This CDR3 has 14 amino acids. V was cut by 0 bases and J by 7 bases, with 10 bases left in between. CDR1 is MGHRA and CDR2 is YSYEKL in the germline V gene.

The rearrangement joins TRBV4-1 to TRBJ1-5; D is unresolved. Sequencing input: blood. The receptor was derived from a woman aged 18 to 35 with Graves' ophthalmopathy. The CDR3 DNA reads TGCGCCAGCAGCCAAGATGGGGAGGGCCAGCCCCAGCATTTT. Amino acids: CASSQDGEGQPQHF.